Listed below are T cell receptor beta chains from one sample, sequenced in a study of Ad26.COV2.S vaccination and SARS-CoV-2 variants. Produced via immunoSEQ multiplex PCR; TCRdb's table is partial and in-frame only. The table records about 180,000 clones, roughly 85% of them present only once. This sample comprised peripheral blood, obtained after recovery from COVID-19. The receptors stem from a human donor who had recovered from COVID-19. The conserved cysteine and the conserved F or W are not part of the CDR3 here. A D gene is named only where the DNA matches it firmly. Expanded clones are given a class, and other clones once, few, many or no size at all.

size: NA; V: TRBV29-1; J: TRBJ1-3; D: NA; CDR3: SVKLFVSGNTIY
size: NA; V: TRBV7-3; J: TRBJ1-6; D: NA; CDR3: ASSLGDSPLH
size: NA; V: TRBV13; J: TRBJ1-1; D: NA; CDR3: ASSLGVRGNTEAF
size: NA; V: TRBV19; J: TRBJ1-1; D: NA; CDR3: ASSMTPDSLTEAF
size: NA; V: TRBV19; J: TRBJ1-2; D: TRBD1; CDR3: ASSATYGTGSYGYT
size: NA; V: TRBV2; J: TRBJ2-7; D: NA; CDR3: ASNQQAIPYEQY
size: NA; V: TRBV24-1; J: TRBJ2-1; D: NA; CDR3: ATGTYNEQF
size: NA; V: TRBV11-3; J: TRBJ2-3; D: TRBD2; CDR3: ASSWTGTSGGPGTDTQY
size: NA; V: TRBV5-6; J: TRBJ2-3; D: NA; CDR3: ASSLQGPDTQY
size: NA; V: TRBV4-1; J: TRBJ1-2; D: NA; CDR3: ASRSFGQGFYGYT
size: NA; V: TRBV5-4; J: TRBJ1-2; D: NA; CDR3: ASSLGAGRLNYGYT
size: NA; V: TRBV19; J: TRBJ1-1; D: TRBD1; CDR3: ASSIDGDRGIYTEAF
size: many; V: TRBV9; J: TRBJ1-3; D: NA; CDR3: ASSPDWVPGNTIY